This T cell receptor (beta chain) appears in the sequencing data of a study of T cells after yellow fever vaccination. Notes on the study in general: Only a small proportion of the clonotypes turned up in both the CD4 and the CD8 compartments, likely arising from convergent recombination.

For this clonotype: Its specificity is unknown.

TCRdb used MiXCR to reprocess the 5' RACE reads, holding one entry per CDR3 protein. The table shows a few hundred thousand distinct CDR3 sequences, with approximately 4% occurring only once. The sample consisted of PBMCs, taken 5 days after the yellow fever booster vaccination. The TCR comes from a man between 18 and 29 years old who received the YFV17D yellow fever vaccine.

Here the CDR3 DNA reads TGTGCCAGCAGCCAAGGTACTAGCGGGGGGCCGTACCAAGAGACCCAGTACTTC. Translating it yields CASSQGTSGGPYQETQYF. The V call is TRBV3-1, the J call TRBJ2-5; TRBD2 matches at 12 bases. The CDR3 length is 18 residues. The V and J ends lost 1 base and 0 bases, in that order; junction bases with no gene match: 6. Germline V CDR1 and CDR2: LGHDT, YNNKEL (reference sequence).